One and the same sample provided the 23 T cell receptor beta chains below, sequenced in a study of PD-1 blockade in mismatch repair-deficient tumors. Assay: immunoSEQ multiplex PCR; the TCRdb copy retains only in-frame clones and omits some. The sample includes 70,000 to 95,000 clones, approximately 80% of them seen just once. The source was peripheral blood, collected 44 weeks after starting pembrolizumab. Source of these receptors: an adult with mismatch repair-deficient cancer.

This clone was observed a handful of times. CDR3 nucleotides: TGTGCCAGTAGTTCGGGACTAGCGGATCCTGCGGAGCAGTTCTTC. This translates into CASSSGLADPAEQFF. The gene calls are TRBV19 and TRBJ2-1, with TRBD2 matching 11 bases. The CDR3 contains 15 residues. V shed 5 bases and J 10 bases; nucleotides not matched to a gene: 10. Germline CDR1 reads LNHDA; CDR2 reads SQIVND (reference sequence).

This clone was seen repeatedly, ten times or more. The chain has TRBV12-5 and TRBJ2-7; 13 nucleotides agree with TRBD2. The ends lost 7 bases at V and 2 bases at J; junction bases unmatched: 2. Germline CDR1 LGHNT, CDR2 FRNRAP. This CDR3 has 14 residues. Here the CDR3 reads CASAGTSGTYEQYF. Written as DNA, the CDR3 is TGTGCTAGTGCCGGGACTAGCGGGACCTACGAGCAGTACTTC.

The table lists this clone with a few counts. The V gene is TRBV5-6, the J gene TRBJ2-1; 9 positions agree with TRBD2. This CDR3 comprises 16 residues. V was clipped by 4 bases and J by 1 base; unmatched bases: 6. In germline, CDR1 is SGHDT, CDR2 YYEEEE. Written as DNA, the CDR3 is TGTGCCAGCAGCCCAGATAGCGGGAGTTCCTACAATGAGCAGTTCTTC. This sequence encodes CASSPDSGSSYNEQFF.

The CDR3: CASSFRFGASEPQHF. CDR3 nucleotide sequence: TGTGCCAGCAGTTTCCGTTTCGGGGCCTCGGAGCCCCAGCATTTT. The V gene is TRBV27, the J gene TRBJ1-5, with TRBD1 as a possible D gene (5 bases). The length of the CDR3 is 15 residues. Trimming stripped 3 bases from V and 8 bases from J, with 17 bases between. The germline CDR1 and CDR2 sequences are MNHEY and SMNVEV (reference sequence).

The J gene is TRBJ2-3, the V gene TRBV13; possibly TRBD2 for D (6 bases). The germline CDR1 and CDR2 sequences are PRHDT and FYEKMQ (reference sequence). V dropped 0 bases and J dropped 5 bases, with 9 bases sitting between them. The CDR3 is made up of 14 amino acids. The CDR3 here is CASSLGGSGDTQYF. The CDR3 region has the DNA TGTGCCAGCAGCTTAGGGGGTAGCGGAGATACGCAGTATTTT.

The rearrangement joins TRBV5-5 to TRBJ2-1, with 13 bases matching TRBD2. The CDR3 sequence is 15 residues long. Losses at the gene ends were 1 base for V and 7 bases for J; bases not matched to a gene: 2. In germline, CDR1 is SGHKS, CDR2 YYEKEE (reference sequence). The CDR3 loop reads CASSLLTSGGNEQFF. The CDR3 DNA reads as TGTGCCAGCAGCTTGTTGACTAGCGGGGGGAATGAGCAGTTCTTC.

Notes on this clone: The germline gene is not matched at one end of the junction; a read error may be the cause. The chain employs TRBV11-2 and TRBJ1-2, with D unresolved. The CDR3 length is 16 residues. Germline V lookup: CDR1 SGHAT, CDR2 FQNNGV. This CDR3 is CASSQDEESPNYGYTF. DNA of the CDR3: TGCGCCAGCAGCCAAGATGAAGAATCTCCTAACTATGGCTACACCTTC.

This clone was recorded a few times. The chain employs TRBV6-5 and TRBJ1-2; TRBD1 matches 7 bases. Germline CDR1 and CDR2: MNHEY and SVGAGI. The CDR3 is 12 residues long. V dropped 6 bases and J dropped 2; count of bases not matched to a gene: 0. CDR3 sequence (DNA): TGTGCCAGCAGGACAGGGAACTATGGCTACACCTTC. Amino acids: CASRTGNYGYTF.

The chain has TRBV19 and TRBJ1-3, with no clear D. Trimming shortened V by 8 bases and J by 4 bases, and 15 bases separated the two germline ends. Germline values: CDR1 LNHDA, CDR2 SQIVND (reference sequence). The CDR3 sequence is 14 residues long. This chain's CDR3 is CASLGIGEGNTIYF. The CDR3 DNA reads TGTGCCAGTCTGGGTATAGGTGAGGGAAACACCATATATTTT.

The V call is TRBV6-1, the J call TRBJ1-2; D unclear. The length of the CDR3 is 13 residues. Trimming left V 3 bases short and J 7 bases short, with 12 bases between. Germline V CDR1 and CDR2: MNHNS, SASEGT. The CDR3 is CASSEVRLLGYTF. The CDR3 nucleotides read TGTGCCAGCAGTGAGGTTAGACTTCTTGGCTACACCTTC.

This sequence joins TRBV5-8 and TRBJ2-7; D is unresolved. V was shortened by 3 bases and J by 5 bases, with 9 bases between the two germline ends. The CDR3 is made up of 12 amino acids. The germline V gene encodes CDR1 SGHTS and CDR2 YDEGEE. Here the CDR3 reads CASSWGGDEQYF. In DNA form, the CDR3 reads TGTGCCAGCAGCTGGGGTGGGGACGAGCAGTACTTC.

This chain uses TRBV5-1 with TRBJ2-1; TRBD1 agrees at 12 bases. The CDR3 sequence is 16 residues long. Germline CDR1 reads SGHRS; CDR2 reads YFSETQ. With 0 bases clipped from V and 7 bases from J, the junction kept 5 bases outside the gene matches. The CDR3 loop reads CASSLAGTGGYNEQFF. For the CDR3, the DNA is TGCGCCAGCAGCTTGGCCGGGACAGGGGGCTATAATGAGCAGTTCTTC.

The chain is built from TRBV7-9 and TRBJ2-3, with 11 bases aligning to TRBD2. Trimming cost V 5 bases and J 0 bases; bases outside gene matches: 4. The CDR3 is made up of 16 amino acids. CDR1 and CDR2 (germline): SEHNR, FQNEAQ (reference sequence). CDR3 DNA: TGTGCCAGCAGCAAGAGGACTAGCGGGAGCACAGATACGCAGTATTTT. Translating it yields CASSKRTSGSTDTQYF.

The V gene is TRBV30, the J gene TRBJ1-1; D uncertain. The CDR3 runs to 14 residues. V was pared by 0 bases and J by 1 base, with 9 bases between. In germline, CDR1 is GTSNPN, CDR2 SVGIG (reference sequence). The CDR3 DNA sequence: TGTGCCTGGAGTGTAGGCTGGGGGAACACTGAAGCTTTCTTT. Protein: CAWSVGWGNTEAFF.

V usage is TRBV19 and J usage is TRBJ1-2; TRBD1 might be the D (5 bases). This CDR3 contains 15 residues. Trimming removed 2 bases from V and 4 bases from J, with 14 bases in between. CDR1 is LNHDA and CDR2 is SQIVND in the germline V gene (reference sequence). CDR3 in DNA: TGTGCCAGTAGTATACCAGGGCTCTCCCTCTATGGCTACACCTTC. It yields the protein CASSIPGLSLYGYTF.

In nucleotides, the CDR3 is TGTGCCAGTAGTATGGGACTAGCGGGTTCTGAGCAGTTCTTC. It translates to CASSMGLAGSEQFF. The chain joins TRBV19 to TRBJ2-1, with 12 nucleotides matching TRBD2. After removal of 3 bases from V and 9 bases from J, the junction contained 3 bases not matched to a gene. Looked up from germline, CDR1 is LNHDA and CDR2 is SQIVND (reference sequence). CDR3 length: 14 residues.

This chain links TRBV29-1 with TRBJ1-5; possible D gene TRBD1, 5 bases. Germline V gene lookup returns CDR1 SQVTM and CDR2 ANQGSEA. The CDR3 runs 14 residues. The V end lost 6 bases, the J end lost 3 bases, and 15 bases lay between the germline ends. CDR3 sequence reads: CSVGQGEPNQPQHF. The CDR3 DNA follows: TGCAGCGTAGGACAAGGGGAACCCAATCAGCCCCAGCATTTT.

CDR3 amino acids: CASLRTDTQYF. The CDR3 nucleotides read TGTGCCAGCTTGCGCACAGATACGCAGTATTTT. V is TRBV2 and J is TRBJ2-3; D is ambiguous. CDR3 length equals 11 residues. V shed 8 bases and J shed 1 base, with 4 bases lying between them. CDR1 is SNHLY and CDR2 is FYNNEI in the germline V gene.

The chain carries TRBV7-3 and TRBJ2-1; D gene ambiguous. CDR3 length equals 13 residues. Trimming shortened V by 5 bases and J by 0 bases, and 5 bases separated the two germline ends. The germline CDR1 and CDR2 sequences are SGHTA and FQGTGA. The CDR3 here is CASSLSSYNEQFF. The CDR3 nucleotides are TGTGCCAGCAGCCTTAGCTCCTACAATGAGCAGTTCTTC.

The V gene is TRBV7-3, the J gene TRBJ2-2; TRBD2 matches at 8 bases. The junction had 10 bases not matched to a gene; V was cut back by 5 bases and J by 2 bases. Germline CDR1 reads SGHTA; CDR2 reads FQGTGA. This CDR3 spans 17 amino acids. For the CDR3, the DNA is TGTGCCAGCAGCCCTCGGGGTAGCGGGATCAACACCGGGGAGCTGTTTTTT. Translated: CASSPRGSGINTGELFF. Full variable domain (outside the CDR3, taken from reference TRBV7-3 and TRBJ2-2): GAGVSQTPSNKVTEKGKYVELRCDPISGHTALYWYRQSLGQGPEFLIYFQGTGAADDSGLPNDRFFAVRPEGSVSTLKIQRTERGDSAVYLCASSPRGSGINTGELFFGEGSRLTVL.

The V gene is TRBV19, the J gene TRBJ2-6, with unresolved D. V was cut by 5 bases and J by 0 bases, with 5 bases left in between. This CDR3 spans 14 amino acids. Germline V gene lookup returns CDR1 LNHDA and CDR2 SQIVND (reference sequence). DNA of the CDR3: TGTGCCAGTAGTTTTAGCTCTGGGGCCAACGTCCTGACTTTC. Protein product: CASSFSSGANVLTF.

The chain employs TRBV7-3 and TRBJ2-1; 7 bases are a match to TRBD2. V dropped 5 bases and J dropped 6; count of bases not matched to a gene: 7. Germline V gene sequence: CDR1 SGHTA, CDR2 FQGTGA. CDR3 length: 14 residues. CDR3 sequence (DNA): TGTGCCAGCAGCCGGCCGACTAGCAGCAATGAGCAGTTCTTC. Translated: CASSRPTSSNEQFF. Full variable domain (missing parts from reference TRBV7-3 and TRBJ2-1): GAGVSQTPSNKVTEKGKYVELRCDPISGHTALYWYRQSLGQGPEFLIYFQGTGAADDSGLPNDRFFAVRPEGSVSTLKIQRTERGDSAVYLCASSRPTSSNEQFFGPGTRLTVL.

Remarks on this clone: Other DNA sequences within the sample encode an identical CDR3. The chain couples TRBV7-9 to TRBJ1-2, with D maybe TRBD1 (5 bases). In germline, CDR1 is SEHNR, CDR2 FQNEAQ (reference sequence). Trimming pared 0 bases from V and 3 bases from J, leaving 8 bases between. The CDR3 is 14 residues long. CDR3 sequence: CASSLARGDYGYTF. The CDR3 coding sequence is TGTGCCAGCAGCTTAGCACGGGGGGACTATGGCTACACCTTC.